This T cell receptor (beta chain) is drawn from a study of tumor-infiltrating lymphocytes in primary liver carcinoma. The blood RNA (from unsorted whole blood) was obtained, and germline DNA was also extracted. V was clipped by 5 bases and J by 6 bases, with 17 bases between them. The germline V gene encodes CDR1 MNHEY and CDR2 SVGEGT. There are 15 residues in the CDR3. As for this clonotype: A much larger clone lies a single base off, so this may be a read error.

From 500 to 600 ng of total RNA, TCR beta-specific cDNA was reverse-transcribed using a constant-region primer. Each TCR beta library was derived from three nested multiplex PCR rounds that employed slightly modified ARM-PCR. Amplification in the first two PCR rounds was performed using TRBV1-TRBV30 forward primers and a C-beta reverse primer for 10 cycles each. TCRdb re-analysed the multiplex PCR reads in MiXCR, keeping a single row per CDR3 protein. Of approximately 330,000 distinct CDR3 sequences listed, about two thirds are singletons. The chain is built from TRBV6-2 or TRBV6-3 and TRBJ1-5; no clear D gene. The sequencing sample was made of peripheral blood. This clonotype was sampled from a man aged 40-49 years with primary liver carcinoma and hepatitis B virus infection. CDR3 coding DNA: TGTGCCAGCAGTCCCTGTTGGCAGTCAAGTCAGCCCCAGCATTTT. This encodes CASSPCWQSSQPQHF.